This passage covers 9 T cell receptor beta chains from one sample sequenced in a study of blood T cell repertoires in COVID-19. Profiling relied on immunoSEQ multiplex PCR, and the TCRdb table lists in-frame clones only, not all of them. The data hold around 64,000 clones, with 80% to 90% observed a single time. The material sequenced was peripheral blood. The receptors were gathered from a woman younger than 35 with acute or convalescent COVID-19.

This clone was seen once. V and J are TRBV15 and TRBJ1-1; no clear D. V lost 0 bases, J lost 1 base, and 6 bases lay in between. Germline V gene sequence: CDR1 LNHNV, CDR2 YYDKDF (reference sequence). The CDR3 spans 14 residues. CDR3 bases: TGTGCCACCAGCAGAGAGGAGGGGAACACTGAAGCTTTCTTT. Amino acids: CATSREEGNTEAFF.

This clone was observed once. The chain carries TRBV11-2 and TRBJ2-6; a weak D match, TRBD2 (6 bases). CDR3 length: 15 amino acids. The germline V and J ends were trimmed by 3 bases and 3 bases, with 9 bases remaining between them. Germline V gives CDR1 SGHAT, CDR2 FQNNGV. The DNA for the CDR3 is TGTGCCAGCAGCTTTGGGAGGCATGGGGCCAACGTCCTGACTTTC. Encoded protein: CASSFGRHGANVLTF.

The V call is TRBV9, the J call TRBJ2-1, with D perhaps matching TRBD1 (6 bases). The CDR3 is made up of 12 amino acids. From germline, CDR1 is SGDLS and CDR2 YYNGEE. V lost 0 bases to trimming and J lost 15 bases, with 13 bases between them. The CDR3 nucleotides are TGTGCCAGCAGCGTAGGCCAGGGGTTGTTGTTCTTC. It is translated as CASSVGQGLLFF.

This chain joins TRBV19 and TRBJ2-1, with 14 bases aligning to TRBD2. From germline, CDR1 is LNHDA and CDR2 SQIVND (reference sequence). CDR3 length: 15 amino acids. V gave up 3 bases and J gave up 7 bases; unmatched junction bases: 2. DNA for the CDR3: TGTGCCAGTAGTATGACTAGCGGGGGGGCGAATGAGCAGTTCTTC. This sequence encodes CASSMTSGGANEQFF.

At least ten counts were recorded for this clone. Additional DNA sequences in this sample encode the identical CDR3. V usage is TRBV5-8 and J usage is TRBJ2-1; 11 nucleotides align to TRBD2. Germline-derived CDR1 and CDR2 are SGHTS and YDEGEE. V lost 2 bases and J lost 9; bases outside the gene matches: 4. The CDR3 spans 14 residues. CDR3 region: CASSFSGGAGEQFF. The CDR3, as DNA: TGTGCCAGCAGCTTTAGCGGGGGGGCGGGTGAGCAGTTCTTC.

The chain links TRBV27 to TRBJ1-1, with no clear D. The CDR3 has 13 residues. CDR1 and CDR2 (germline): MNHEY, SMNVEV (reference sequence). Trimming left V 0 bases short and J 5 bases short, with 7 bases between. CDR3 DNA sequence: TGTGCCAGCAGTTTATCCCGGGGAACTGAAGCTTTCTTT. Protein product: CASSLSRGTEAFF.

The chain combines TRBV5-1 with TRBJ1-3; no definite D call. CDR1 is SGHRS, CDR2 YFSETQ, per germline. The ends were cut back, 3 bases at V and 0 bases at J, with 13 bases in the middle. The CDR3 totals 16 residues. CDR3 DNA sequence: TGCGCCAGCAGCTCGGGGTTGACAAGCTCTGGAAACACCATATATTTT. This encodes CASSSGLTSSGNTIYF.

The rearrangement joins TRBV20-1 to TRBJ2-2, with 12 bases lining up with TRBD2. V was clipped by 3 bases and J by 3 bases; unmatched bases: 5. Germline-derived CDR1 and CDR2 are DFQATT and SNEGSKA (reference sequence). This CDR3 comprises 16 residues. CDR3 coding DNA: TGCAGTGCTAGTATCCTAGCGGGGGGGCACACCGGGGAGCTGTTTTTT. Translated, it gives CSASILAGGHTGELFF.

The V call is TRBV19, the J call TRBJ1-6; 7 nucleotides align to TRBD1. The CDR3 consists of 16 residues. V lost 4 bases, J lost 6 bases, and 9 bases stayed unmatched. Germline V gives CDR1 LNHDA, CDR2 SQIVND (reference sequence). Here the CDR3 reads CASSNLGQMGNSPLHF. In DNA form, the CDR3 reads TGTGCCAGTAGTAATCTGGGACAGATGGGTAATTCACCCCTCCACTTT.